Sequencing of this TCR beta chain was carried out in a study of Graves' ophthalmopathy and Graves' hyperthyroidism. Beta-chain TCR CDR3 regions were amplified from RNA transcripts. HTBI-primed first-round RT-PCR preceded second-round multiplex PCR. One entry per CDR3 protein results from TCRdb running MiXCR on the multiplex PCR reads. This repertoire shows over 500,000 distinct CDR3 sequences, around a fifth found once; its top ten account for more than 5.5%. Ophthalmopathy not arising within 18 months of follow-up defined hyperthyroidism as stable. This clonotype has just a few counts. The specimen was peripheral blood. The sequence was collected from a woman younger than 30 with stable Graves' hyperthyroidism. Some clones in this sample may be carry-over from other donors' samples.

CDR3 region: CASSEGPLMAQHF. Written as DNA, the CDR3 is TGCGCCAGCAGTGAGGGACCTCTGATGGCCCAGCATTTT. The chain joins TRBV5-1 to TRBJ1-5, with D perhaps TRBD1 (5 bases). The CDR3 length is 13 residues. Germline CDR1 reads SGHRS; CDR2 reads YFSETQ. V was pared by 5 bases and J by 11 bases, with 17 bases between.